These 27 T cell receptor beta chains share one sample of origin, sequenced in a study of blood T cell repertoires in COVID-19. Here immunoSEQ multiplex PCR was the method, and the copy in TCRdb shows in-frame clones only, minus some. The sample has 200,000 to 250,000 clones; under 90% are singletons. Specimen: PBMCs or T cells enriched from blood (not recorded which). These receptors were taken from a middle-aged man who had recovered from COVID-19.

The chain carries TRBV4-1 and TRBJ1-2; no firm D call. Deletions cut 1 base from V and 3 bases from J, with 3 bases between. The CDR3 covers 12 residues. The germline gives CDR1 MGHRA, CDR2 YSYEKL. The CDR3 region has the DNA TGCGCCAGCAGCCAAGTCGACTATGGCTACACCTTC. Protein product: CASSQVDYGYTF.

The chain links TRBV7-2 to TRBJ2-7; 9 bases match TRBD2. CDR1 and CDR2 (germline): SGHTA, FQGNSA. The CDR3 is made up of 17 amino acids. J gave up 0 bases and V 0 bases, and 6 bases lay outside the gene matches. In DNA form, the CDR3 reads TGTGCCAGCAGCTTAGCGCGGGTTAGCGGGAGCTCCTACGAGCAGTACTTC. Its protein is CASSLARVSGSSYEQYF.

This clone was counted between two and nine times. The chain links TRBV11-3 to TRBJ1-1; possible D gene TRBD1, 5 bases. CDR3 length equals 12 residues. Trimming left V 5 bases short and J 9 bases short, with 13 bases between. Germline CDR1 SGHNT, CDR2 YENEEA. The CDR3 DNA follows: TGTGCCAGCAGCCCCACCTCAGGGCAAGCTTTCTTT. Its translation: CASSPTSGQAFF.

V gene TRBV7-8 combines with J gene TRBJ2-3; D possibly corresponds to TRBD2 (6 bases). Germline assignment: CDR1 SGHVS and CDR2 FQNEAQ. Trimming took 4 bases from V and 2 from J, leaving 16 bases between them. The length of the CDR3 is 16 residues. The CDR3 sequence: CASSSILAVATDTQYF. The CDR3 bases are TGTGCCAGCAGCTCGATACTAGCAGTTGCCACAGATACGCAGTATTTT.

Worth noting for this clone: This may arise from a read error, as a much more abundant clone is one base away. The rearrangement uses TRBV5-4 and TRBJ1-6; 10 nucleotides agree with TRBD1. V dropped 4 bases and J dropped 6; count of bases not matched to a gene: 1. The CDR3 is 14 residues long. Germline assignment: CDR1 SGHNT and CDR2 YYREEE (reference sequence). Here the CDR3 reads CASSRDRGNSPLHF. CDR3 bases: TGTGCCAGCAGCCGGGACAGGGGTAATTCACCCCTCCACTTT.

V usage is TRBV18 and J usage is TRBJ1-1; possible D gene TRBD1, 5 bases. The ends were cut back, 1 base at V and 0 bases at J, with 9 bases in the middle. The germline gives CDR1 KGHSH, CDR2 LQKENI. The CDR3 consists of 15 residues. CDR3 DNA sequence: TGTGCCAGCTCACCACTAGAAGGGGTGAACACTGAAGCTTTCTTT. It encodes CASSPLEGVNTEAFF. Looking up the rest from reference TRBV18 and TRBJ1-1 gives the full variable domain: NAGVMQNPRHLVRRRGQEARLRCSPMKGHSHVYWYRQLPEEGLKFMVYLQKENIIDESGMPKERFSAEFPKEGPSILRIQQVVRGDSAAYFCASSPLEGVNTEAFFGQGTRLTVV.

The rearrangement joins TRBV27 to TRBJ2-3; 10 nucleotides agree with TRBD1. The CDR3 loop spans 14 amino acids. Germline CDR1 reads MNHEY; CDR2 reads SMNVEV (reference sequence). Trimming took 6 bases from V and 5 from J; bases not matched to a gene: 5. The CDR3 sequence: CASSHGQGGDTQYF. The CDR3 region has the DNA TGTGCCAGCAGCCACGGACAGGGGGGAGATACGCAGTATTTT.

The CDR3 sequence: CASRHAAGTTNTDTQYF. CDR3 sequence (DNA): TGTGCCAGCAGGCATGCGGCCGGGACTACCAACACAGATACGCAGTATTTT. This sequence joins TRBV7-6 and TRBJ2-3; 7 nucleotides agree with TRBD2. The V segment lost 6 bases and the J segment 2 bases; nucleotides outside the gene matches: 14. CDR3 length: 17 amino acids. Germline assignment: CDR1 SGHVS and CDR2 FNYEAQ.

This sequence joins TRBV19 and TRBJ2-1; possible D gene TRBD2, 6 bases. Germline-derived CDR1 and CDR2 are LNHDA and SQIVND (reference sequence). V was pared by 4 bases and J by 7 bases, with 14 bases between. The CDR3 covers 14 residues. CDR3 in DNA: TGTGCCAGTAGTACACGGGAGAAGGGAAATGAGCAGTTCTTC. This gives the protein CASSTREKGNEQFF.

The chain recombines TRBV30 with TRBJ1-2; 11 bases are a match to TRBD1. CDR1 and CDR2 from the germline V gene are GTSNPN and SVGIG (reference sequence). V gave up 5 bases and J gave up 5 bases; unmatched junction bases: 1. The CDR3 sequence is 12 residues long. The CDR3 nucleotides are TGTGCCTGGGGGGACAGGGGGTATGGCTACACCTTC. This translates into CAWGDRGYGYTF.

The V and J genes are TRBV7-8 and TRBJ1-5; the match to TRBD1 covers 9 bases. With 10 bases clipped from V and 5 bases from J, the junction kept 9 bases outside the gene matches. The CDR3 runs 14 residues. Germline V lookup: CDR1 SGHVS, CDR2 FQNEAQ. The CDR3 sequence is CATIQGAQDQPQHF. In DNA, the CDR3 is TGTGCCACCATACAGGGGGCGCAGGATCAGCCCCAGCATTTT.

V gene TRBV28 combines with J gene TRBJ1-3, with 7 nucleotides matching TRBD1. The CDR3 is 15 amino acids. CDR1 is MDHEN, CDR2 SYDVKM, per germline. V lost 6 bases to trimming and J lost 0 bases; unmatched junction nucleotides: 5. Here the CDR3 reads CASSPWDSSGNTIYF. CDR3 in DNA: TGTGCCAGCAGCCCTTGGGACAGCTCTGGAAACACCATATATTTT.

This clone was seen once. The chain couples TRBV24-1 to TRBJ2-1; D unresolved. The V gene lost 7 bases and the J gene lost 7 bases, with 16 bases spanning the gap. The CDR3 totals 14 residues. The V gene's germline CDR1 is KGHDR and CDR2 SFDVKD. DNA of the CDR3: TGTGCCACCAGCCCTTTTTACTCTGCAAATGAGCAGTTCTTC. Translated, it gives CATSPFYSANEQFF.

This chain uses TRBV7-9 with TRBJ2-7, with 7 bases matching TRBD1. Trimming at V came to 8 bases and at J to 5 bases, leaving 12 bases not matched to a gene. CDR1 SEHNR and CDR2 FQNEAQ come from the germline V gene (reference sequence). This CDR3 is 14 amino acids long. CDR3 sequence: CASETYRGLNEQYF. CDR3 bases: TGTGCCAGCGAAACATATAGGGGGCTAAACGAGCAGTACTTC.

The CDR3 is CASSVGHGQFTEAFF. In nucleotides, the CDR3 is TGTGCCAGCAGCGTAGGACATGGGCAGTTCACTGAAGCTTTCTTT. V usage is TRBV9 and J usage is TRBJ1-1; D ambiguous. The germline V and J ends were trimmed by 0 bases and 4 bases, with 13 bases remaining between them. Germline-derived CDR1 and CDR2 are SGDLS and YYNGEE. CDR3 length: 15 residues.

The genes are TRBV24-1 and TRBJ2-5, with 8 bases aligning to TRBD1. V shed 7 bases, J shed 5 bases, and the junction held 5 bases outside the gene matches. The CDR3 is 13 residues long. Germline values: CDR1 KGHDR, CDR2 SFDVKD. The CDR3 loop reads CATSRQGRETQYF. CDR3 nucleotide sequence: TGTGCCACCAGCAGACAGGGGAGGGAGACCCAGTACTTC.

The CDR3 loop reads CASSYSTTGVEKLFF. The CDR3 region has the DNA TGTGCCAGCAGTTACTCGACTACAGGGGTGGAAAAACTGTTTTTT. This chain joins TRBV6-5 and TRBJ1-4; 7 nucleotides line up with TRBD1. CDR3 length: 15 residues. V lost 0 bases, J lost 8 bases, and 6 bases stayed unmatched. CDR1 MNHEY and CDR2 SVGAGI come from the germline V gene.

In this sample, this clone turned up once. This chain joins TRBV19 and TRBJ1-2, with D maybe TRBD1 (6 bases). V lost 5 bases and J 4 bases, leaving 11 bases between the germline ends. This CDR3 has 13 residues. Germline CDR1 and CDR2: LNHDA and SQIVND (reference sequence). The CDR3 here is CASSPQGTYGYTF. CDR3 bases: TGTGCCAGTAGTCCTCAGGGGACCTATGGCTACACCTTC.

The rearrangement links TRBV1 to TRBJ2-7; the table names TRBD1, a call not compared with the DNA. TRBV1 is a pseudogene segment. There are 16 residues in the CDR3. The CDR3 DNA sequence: TGCACCAGCAGCCAAGGGAAGGACACCCACTCCTACGAGCAGTACTTC. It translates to CTSSQGKDTHSYEQYF.

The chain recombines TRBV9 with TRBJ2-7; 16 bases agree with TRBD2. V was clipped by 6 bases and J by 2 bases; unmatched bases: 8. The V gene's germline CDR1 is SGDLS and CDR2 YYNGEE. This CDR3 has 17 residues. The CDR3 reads CASNSEGLAGGPYEQYF. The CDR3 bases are TGTGCCAGCAACTCCGAGGGACTAGCGGGAGGGCCCTACGAGCAGTACTTC.

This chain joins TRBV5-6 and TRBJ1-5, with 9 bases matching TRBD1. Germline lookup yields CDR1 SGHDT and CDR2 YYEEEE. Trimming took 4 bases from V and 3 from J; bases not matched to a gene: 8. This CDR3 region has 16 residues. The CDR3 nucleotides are TGTGCCAGCAGCGTCGCGGGACAGGGTTTCAATCAGCCCCAGCATTTT. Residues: CASSVAGQGFNQPQHF. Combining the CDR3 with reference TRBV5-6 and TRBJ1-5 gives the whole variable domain DAGVTQSPTHLIKTRGQQVTLRCSPKSGHDTVSWYQQALGQGPQFIFQYYEEEERQRGNFPDRFSGHQFPNYSSELNVNALLLGDSALYLCASSVAGQGFNQPQHFGDGTRLSIL.

DNA of the CDR3: TGTGCCAGCAGGGCGGACAGGGTACTGAACACTGAAGCTTTCTTT. Translating it yields CASRADRVLNTEAFF. The chain is built from TRBV6-5 and TRBJ1-1; 8 nucleotides match TRBD1. V shed 6 bases, J shed 0 bases, and the junction held 6 bases outside the gene matches. The CDR3 spans 15 residues. Germline-derived CDR1 and CDR2 are MNHEY and SVGAGI.

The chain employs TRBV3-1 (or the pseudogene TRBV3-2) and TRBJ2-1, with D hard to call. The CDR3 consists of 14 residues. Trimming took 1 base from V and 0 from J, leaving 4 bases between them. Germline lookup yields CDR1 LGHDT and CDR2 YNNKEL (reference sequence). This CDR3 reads CASSQGPSYNEQFF. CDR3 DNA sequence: TGTGCCAGCAGCCAAGGGCCCTCCTACAATGAGCAGTTCTTC.

For the CDR3, the DNA is TGTGCCAGCAGTTTATTCTTTCGGGGGGCCTCGTACGAGCAGTACTTC. Translated, it gives CASSLFFRGASYEQYF. This chain connects TRBV27 to TRBJ2-7; possibly TRBD2 for D (7 bases). Germline lookup yields CDR1 MNHEY and CDR2 SMNVEV (reference sequence). The CDR3 contains 16 residues. Between the trimmed V and J ends, which lost 1 base and 4 bases, there was a span of 17 bases.

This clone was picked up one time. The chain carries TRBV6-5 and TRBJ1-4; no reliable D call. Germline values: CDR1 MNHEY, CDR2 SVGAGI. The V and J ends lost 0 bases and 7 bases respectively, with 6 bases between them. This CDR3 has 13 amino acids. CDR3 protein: CASSYSGGEKLFF. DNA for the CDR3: TGTGCCAGCAGTTACTCAGGCGGTGAAAAACTGTTTTTT.

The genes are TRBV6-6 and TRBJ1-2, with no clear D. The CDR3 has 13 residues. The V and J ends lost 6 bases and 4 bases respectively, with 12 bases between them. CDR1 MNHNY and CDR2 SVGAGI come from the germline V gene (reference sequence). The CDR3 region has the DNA TGTGCCAGCAGCCCATGGCCCAGCTATGGCTACACCTTC. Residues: CASSPWPSYGYTF.

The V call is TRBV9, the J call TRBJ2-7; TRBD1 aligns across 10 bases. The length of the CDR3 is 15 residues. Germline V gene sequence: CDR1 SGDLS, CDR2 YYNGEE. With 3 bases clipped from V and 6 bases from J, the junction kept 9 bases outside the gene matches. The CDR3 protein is CASSATGTGVFEQYF. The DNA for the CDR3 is TGTGCCAGCAGCGCCACGGGGACAGGGGTCTTCGAGCAGTACTTC.